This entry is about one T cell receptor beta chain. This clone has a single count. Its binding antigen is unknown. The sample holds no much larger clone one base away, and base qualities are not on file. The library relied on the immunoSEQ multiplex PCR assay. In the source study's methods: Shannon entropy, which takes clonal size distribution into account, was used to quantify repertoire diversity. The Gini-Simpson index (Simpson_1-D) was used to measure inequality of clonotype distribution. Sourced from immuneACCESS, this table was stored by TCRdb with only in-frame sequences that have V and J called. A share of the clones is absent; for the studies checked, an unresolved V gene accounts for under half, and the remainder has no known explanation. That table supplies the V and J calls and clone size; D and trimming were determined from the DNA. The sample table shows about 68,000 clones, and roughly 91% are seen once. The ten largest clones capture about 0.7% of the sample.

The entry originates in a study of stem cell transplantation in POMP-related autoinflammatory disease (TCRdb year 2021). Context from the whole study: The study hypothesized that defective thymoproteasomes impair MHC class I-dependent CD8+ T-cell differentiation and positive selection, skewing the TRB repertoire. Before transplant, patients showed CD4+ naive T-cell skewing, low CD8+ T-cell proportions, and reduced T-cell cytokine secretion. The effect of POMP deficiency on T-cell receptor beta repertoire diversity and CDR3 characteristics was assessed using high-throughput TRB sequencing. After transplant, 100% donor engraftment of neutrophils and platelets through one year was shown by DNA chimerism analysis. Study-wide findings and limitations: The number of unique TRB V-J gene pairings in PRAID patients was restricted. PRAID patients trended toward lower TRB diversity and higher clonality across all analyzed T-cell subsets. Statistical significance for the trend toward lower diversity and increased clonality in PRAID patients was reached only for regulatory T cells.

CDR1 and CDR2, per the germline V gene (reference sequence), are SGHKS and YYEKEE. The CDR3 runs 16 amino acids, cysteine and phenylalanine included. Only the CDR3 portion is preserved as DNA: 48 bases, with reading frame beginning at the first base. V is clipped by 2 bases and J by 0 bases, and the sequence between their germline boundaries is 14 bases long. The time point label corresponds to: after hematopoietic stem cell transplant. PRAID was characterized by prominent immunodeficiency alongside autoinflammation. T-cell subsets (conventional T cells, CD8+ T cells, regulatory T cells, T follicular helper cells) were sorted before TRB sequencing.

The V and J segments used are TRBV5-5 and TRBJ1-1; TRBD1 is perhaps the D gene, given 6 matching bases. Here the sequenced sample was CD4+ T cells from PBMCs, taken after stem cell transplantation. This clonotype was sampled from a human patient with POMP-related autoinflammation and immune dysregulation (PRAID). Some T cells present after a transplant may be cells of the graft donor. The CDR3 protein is CASSFRAGVLNTEAFF. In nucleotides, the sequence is TGTGCCAGCAGCTTTCGGGCAGGGGTTTTGAACACTGAAGCTTTCTTT.